This T cell receptor beta chain was sequenced in a study of a mutant IDH1 vaccine in newly diagnosed glioma. As to time point: week 11, during vaccination. Every vaccine dose comprised 300 ug of mutant IDH1 20-mer peptide plus topical imiquimod. Generated by immunoSEQ multiplex PCR, the TCRdb table keeps only in-frame clones and is missing some. The data contain some 130,000 clones, around 77% of them singletons. V lost 0 bases, J lost 6 bases, and 3 bases stayed unmatched. The length of the CDR3 is 14 residues. CDR1 is SGHTA and CDR2 is FQGNSA in the germline V gene. This clone has just one count. Its antigen is still unknown.

This specimen consisted of PBMCs, obtained from a glioma patient whose treatment included an IDH1 peptide vaccine. The clonotype originates from a man in his forties or fifties with glioma. The chain links TRBV7-2 to TRBJ1-1, with 8 bases lining up with TRBD1. CDR3 in DNA: TGTGCCAGCAGCTTAGCTGGACAGGGCGCTGAAGCTTTCTTT. This gives the protein CASSLAGQGAEAFF.